This T cell receptor beta chain was identified during a study of blood T cell repertoires in COVID-19. The overall study: Sites in the United States, Italy and Spain provided acute and convalescent COVID-19 samples. T cells, B-cell-depleted T cells, or PBMCs provided the cDNA or gDNA that served as material.

Germline V gene sequence: CDR1 DFQATT, CDR2 SNEGSKA (reference sequence). CDR3 length: 14 residues. V was shortened by 3 bases and J by 7 bases, with 15 bases between the two germline ends. The authors' processing: Reference gene primers were amplified, and this amplification served to estimate nucleated cell counts. Clones were read by immunoSEQ multiplex PCR, and TCRdb kept only the in-frame ones, dropping some. Clonal size and the V and J genes are those of that table, whereas D and trimming came from the DNA. Counted here are 30,000 to 40,000 clones, about 93% occurring once; the ten biggest clones make up approximately 4.7%.

This receptor was obtained from a human donor in a cohort sampled during active COVID-19. The sample comprised peripheral blood. This rearrangement joins TRBV20-1 to TRBJ1-4; TRBD1 might be the D (5 bases). CDR3 region: CSASVGHRGEKLFF. The CDR3, as DNA: TGCAGTGCTAGTGTCGGACATCGTGGTGAAAAACTGTTTTTT.